The entry below describes one T cell receptor beta chain. The data derive from a study of blood T cell repertoires in COVID-19. Overall study context: Italy, Spain and the United States were the sources of the convalescent and acute COVID-19 samples. Sample material is recorded as cDNA or gDNA derived from T cells, B-cell-depleted T cells, or PBMCs.

In the original analysis: Counts of nucleated cells, estimated from reference gene primer amplification, were obtained. The repertoire was sequenced with immunoSEQ multiplex PCR; TCRdb's copy has only in-frame clones and lacks some. That table supplies the V and J calls and clone size; D and trimming were determined from the DNA. The table has over 150,000 clones, around 85% seen once. The clonotype comes from a woman aged 55-70 years with acute or convalescent COVID-19. Sequenced input: peripheral blood.

The CDR3 region is CASSSGQANYNEQFF. For the CDR3, the DNA is TGTGCCAGCAGCTCGGGACAGGCCAACTACAATGAGCAGTTCTTC. The genes are TRBV6-5 and TRBJ2-1, with 8 nucleotides matching TRBD1. This CDR3 has 15 amino acids. The germline V gene encodes CDR1 MNHEY and CDR2 SVGAGI. The J segment lost 3 bases and the V segment lost 6 bases, leaving 7 bases of the junction unmatched.